These 14 T cell receptor beta chains were sequenced from one sample in a study of blood T cell repertoires in COVID-19. Sequenced by immunoSEQ multiplex PCR; TCRdb stores in-frame clones only, minus some. This table has a few hundred thousand clones, about 85% appearing once. The sample taken for sequencing was PBMCs or T cells enriched from blood (not recorded which). The receptors shown here come from a woman in her 50s who had been exposed to COVID-19.

Worth noting for this clone: The sample holds other DNA sequences that translate to the same CDR3. The chain uses TRBV30 and TRBJ1-3; D is unresolved. V lost 1 base and J 0 bases, leaving 4 bases between the germline ends. The V gene's germline CDR1 is GTSNPN and CDR2 SVGIG (reference sequence). This CDR3 comprises 13 residues. As DNA, the CDR3 is TGTGCCTGGAGTGCCCTCTCTGGAAACACCATATATTTT. Its protein product is CAWSALSGNTIYF.

This clone was detected once. The chain uses TRBV21-1 and TRBJ1-5; TRBD1 is the table's D call, not checked against the DNA. TRBV21-1 is marked as a pseudogene. CDR3 size: 16 residues. CDR3 in amino acids: CASSKSSTQGNQPQHF. The CDR3, as DNA: TGTGCCAGCAGCAAATCCTCCACTCAGGGAAATCAGCCCCAGCATTTT.

This chain connects TRBV25-1 to TRBJ2-3; 9 bases are shared with TRBD1. Germline values: CDR1 MGHDK, CDR2 SYGVNS. This CDR3 has 18 amino acids. V was clipped by 2 bases and J by 5 bases; unmatched bases: 14. The DNA for the CDR3 is TGTGCCAGCAGTGAACCAAGCCGGACAGGGGCCAACAAAGATACGCAGTATTTT. Translating it yields CASSEPSRTGANKDTQYF.

V usage is TRBV5-1 and J usage is TRBJ1-1, with 11 bases aligning to TRBD1. Germline loops: CDR1 SGHRS, CDR2 YFSETQ. This CDR3 is 17 amino acids long. J gave up 3 bases and V 2 bases, and 9 bases lay outside the gene matches. The CDR3 here is CASSLGTGGSEYTEAFF. The CDR3 region has the DNA TGCGCCAGCAGCTTAGGGACAGGGGGTTCGGAGTACACTGAAGCTTTCTTT.

The chain recombines TRBV4-1 with TRBJ2-7, with 8 bases lining up with TRBD1. CDR1 and CDR2 (germline): MGHRA, YSYEKL. There are 15 residues in the CDR3. Losses at the gene ends were 1 base for V and 2 bases for J; bases not matched to a gene: 4. The CDR3 reads CASSQVTGATYEQYF. DNA for the CDR3: TGCGCCAGCAGCCAAGTGACAGGGGCAACCTACGAGCAGTACTTC.

The rearrangement links TRBV12-3 or TRBV12-4 to TRBJ2-7, with 7 bases aligning to TRBD1. J lost 2 bases, V lost 7 bases, and 5 bases had no gene match. The length of the CDR3 is 13 residues. This CDR3 is CASKKGAPYEQYF. The CDR3 bases are TGTGCCAGCAAGAAGGGGGCCCCCTACGAGCAGTACTTC.

The chain has TRBV30 and TRBJ2-1; no reliable D call. CDR3 length: 11 residues. CDR1 is GTSNPN, CDR2 SVGIG, per germline (reference sequence). V lost 4 bases and J 10 bases, leaving 11 bases between the germline ends. The CDR3 bases are TGTGCCTGGACCCACGCTCAGGAGCAGTTCTTC. Protein product: CAWTHAQEQFF.

This chain connects TRBV2 to TRBJ1-3; 7 bases are a match to TRBD1. V was clipped by 7 bases and J by 2 bases; unmatched bases: 5. CDR3 length equals 14 residues. The germline V gene has CDR1 SNHLY and CDR2 FYNNEI. The CDR3, as DNA: TGTGCCAGCATGATCGGGACAGCTGGAAACACCATATATTTT. Its translation is CASMIGTAGNTIYF.

The chain has TRBV3-1 (or the pseudogene TRBV3-2) and TRBJ2-7, with TRBD1 identical over 12 bases. The CDR3 has 17 residues. Germline-derived CDR1 and CDR2 are LGHDT and YNNKEL (reference sequence). Trimming at V came to 2 bases and at J to 3 bases, leaving 8 bases not matched to a gene. The CDR3 sequence: CASSQNPGQGAGYEQYF. The CDR3 DNA sequence: TGTGCCAGCAGCCAAAATCCGGGACAGGGGGCGGGCTACGAGCAGTACTTC.

This chain uses TRBV7-2 with TRBJ1-5; D is ambiguous. The CDR3 runs 13 residues. The V end was cut by 3 bases, the J end by 7 bases, with 10 bases between. CDR1 is SGHTA, CDR2 FQGNSA, per germline. The CDR3 DNA reads TGTGCCAGCAGCTTTTTTGGGAGCCAGCCCCAGCATTTT. Its translation is CASSFFGSQPQHF.

This clone has just one count. The chain is built from TRBV19 and TRBJ1-1, with D tentatively TRBD1 (6 bases). V dropped 3 bases and J dropped 3 bases, with 14 bases sitting between them. Germline assignment: CDR1 LNHDA and CDR2 SQIVND (reference sequence). The CDR3 spans 15 residues. The CDR3 nucleotides read TGTGCCAGTAGTATCCAGGGGCCCCCCTACACTGAAGCTTTCTTT. Protein product: CASSIQGPPYTEAFF.

V is TRBV7-2 and J is TRBJ1-1; D is perhaps TRBD1 (5 bases). The length of the CDR3 is 14 residues. With 6 bases removed from V and 4 bases from J, the gap between germline ends came to 15 bases. The V gene's germline CDR1 is SGHTA and CDR2 FQGNSA. The CDR3 nucleotides read TGTGCCAGCAGTACTCAGGGCTACGGCACTGAAGCTTTCTTT. Translating it yields CASSTQGYGTEAFF.

This CDR3 reads CASSPENQPQHF. The CDR3 DNA sequence: TGTGCCAGCTCACCGGAGAATCAGCCCCAGCATTTT. The rearrangement links TRBV18 to TRBJ1-5; D remains ambiguous. The CDR3 has 12 amino acids. The germline CDR1 and CDR2 sequences are KGHSH and LQKENI. V lost 3 bases, J lost 4 bases, and 4 bases lay in between. Supplemented by reference TRBV18 and TRBJ1-5, the full variable domain reads NAGVMQNPRHLVRRRGQEARLRCSPMKGHSHVYWYRQLPEEGLKFMVYLQKENIIDESGMPKERFSAEFPKEGPSILRIQQVVRGDSAAYFCASSPENQPQHFGDGTRLSIL.

The chain links TRBV6-2 or TRBV6-3 to TRBJ1-5, with 8 nucleotides matching TRBD1. This CDR3 is built from 14 residues. The V segment lost 5 bases and the J segment 7 bases; nucleotides outside the gene matches: 7. Germline V gene lookup returns CDR1 MNHEY and CDR2 SVGEGT. The DNA of the CDR3 is TGTGCCAGCAGTACCGCAGGGGGCCGCCAGCCCCAGCATTTT. It yields the protein CASSTAGGRQPQHF.